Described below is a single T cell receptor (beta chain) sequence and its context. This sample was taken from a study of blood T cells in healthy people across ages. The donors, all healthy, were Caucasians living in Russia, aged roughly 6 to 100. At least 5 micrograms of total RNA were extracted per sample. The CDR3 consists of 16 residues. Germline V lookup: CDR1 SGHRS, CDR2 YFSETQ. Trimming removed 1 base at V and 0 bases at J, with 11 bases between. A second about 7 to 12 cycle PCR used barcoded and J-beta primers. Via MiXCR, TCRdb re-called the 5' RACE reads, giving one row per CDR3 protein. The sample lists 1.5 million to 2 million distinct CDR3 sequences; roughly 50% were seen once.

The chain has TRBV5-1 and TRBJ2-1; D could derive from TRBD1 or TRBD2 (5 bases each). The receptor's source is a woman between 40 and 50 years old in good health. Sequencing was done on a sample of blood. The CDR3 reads CASSLRDGGSYNEQFF. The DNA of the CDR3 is TGCGCCAGCAGCTTGCGGGACGGAGGCTCCTACAATGAGCAGTTCTTC.